This T cell receptor beta chain comes out of a study of Ad26.COV2.S vaccination and SARS-CoV-2 variants. Study summary: Each vaccinee took Ad26.COV2.S intramuscularly, once or twice 56 days apart. Regarding the study as a whole: Comparability of non-spike TCR breadth was observed across vaccine and placebo recipients. Researchers cautioned that TCR breadth and depth analyses may have underestimated total T cell responses.

Here immunoSEQ multiplex PCR was the method, and the copy in TCRdb shows in-frame clones only, minus some. The sample contains 400,000 to 500,000 clones, 85% to 90% of which appear only once. A word on this clone: The antigen is undetermined.

The CDR3 has 11 residues. Trimming removed 0 bases at V and 8 bases at J, with 5 bases between. The germline CDR1 and CDR2 sequences are GTSNPN and SVGIG (reference sequence). As to treatment: approximately 18 received Ad26.COV2.S at low or high dose, single or two shots; several received placebo; per-sample allocation not given. Material that was analyzed had been drawn on day 63 after the first vaccine or placebo injection. In the vaccine, an Ad26 vector expressed the SARS-CoV-2 spike of the Wuhan strain. This specimen consisted of peripheral blood, obtained in a trial of Ad26.COV2.S vaccine versus placebo. V gene TRBV30 combines with J gene TRBJ2-1; unclear D gene. This TCR came from a person aged 18-65 years who received the Ad26.COV2.S COVID-19 vaccine or a placebo. The CDR3 loop is CAWSVGDEQFF. CDR3 nucleotides: TGTGCCTGGAGTGTTGGGGATGAGCAGTTCTTC.